Only one count was recorded for the clone carrying this TCR beta chain. Its matching antigen is unknown. The DNA is omitted, as the CDR3 cannot be located on it reliably, and the CDR3 follows TCRdb's listing. The data stem from a study of post-analysis software for immune sequencing data. Overall study findings and caveats: Controls' normalized Chao1 diversity significantly exceeded that of multiple sclerosis patients. Strong same-batch co-clustering of samples appeared with F measure clustering. Relative to controls, patients had a few TRBV segments at higher frequency, with TRBV5-6, TRBV5-1 and TRBV20-1 among these.

Unique molecular identifiers had been added to the TCR beta cDNA libraries. TCRdb recomputed calls from the PCR reads with MiXCR, one row per CDR3 protein. The sample carries 550,000 to 700,000 distinct CDR3 sequences, roughly 47% recorded once. The CDR3 length is 14 residues, termini included. Germline V gene lookup returns CDR1 SQVTM and CDR2 ANQGSEA. The origin of this receptor is a girl aged 10 to 17 with multiple sclerosis. V usage is TRBV29-1 and J usage is TRBJ2-3. The sample comprised blood. The CDR3 loop reads CSVGEGSMTDTRYF.